What follows is one T cell receptor (beta chain) and its context. Antigen unknown. Germline lookup yields CDR1 LNHDA and CDR2 SQIVND (reference sequence). V was trimmed by 4 bases and J by 0 bases, leaving 13 bases between them. The CDR3 covers 17 residues. Likely unrecorded immune exposures existed in these nominally healthy donors. The sample comes from a study of cytomegalovirus exposure and HLA in healthy donors. Regarding the study as a whole: The authors listed some 150 TCR beta chains as cytomegalovirus-associated. Most subjects had HLA-A and HLA-B alleles reportedly predicted accurately by TCR beta sequences. Association of a missense DCLRE1C variant with TCR beta V- and J-gene trimming was reported in a later analysis.

The primer mix had 60 Vbeta and 13 Jbeta primers. Clones were read by immunoSEQ multiplex PCR, and TCRdb kept only the in-frame ones, dropping some. The table records some 59,000 clones, less than 85% of them present only once. The chain is built from TRBV19 and TRBJ2-6; D unresolved. The source material was PBMCs. This receptor was obtained from a woman aged 18-29 years in good health and CMV-seronegative. The CDR3 is CASSSPYSFSGANVLTF. The CDR3, as DNA: TGTGCCAGTAGTAGCCCCTATAGCTTCTCTGGGGCCAACGTCCTGACTTTC.